The clone carrying this T cell receptor beta chain was found a few times. Produced via immunoSEQ multiplex PCR; TCRdb's table is partial and in-frame only. The sample has about 30,000 clones, more than 85% seen once. This sample is drawn from a study of multiple sclerosis patients with progressive multifocal leukoencephalopathy. Time point defined: time of PML onset. Natalizumab-treated patients developed PML between about 16 and 56 months into natalizumab therapy. V lost 5 bases and J 9 bases, leaving 14 bases between the germline ends. Germline V gives CDR1 MDHEN, CDR2 SYDVKM. This CDR3 comprises 12 residues.

The genes are TRBV28 and TRBJ2-7; possible D gene TRBD1, 5 bases. The receptor was isolated from a human donor with progressive multifocal leukoencephalopathy. Specimen: PBMCs, collected from a patient treated with natalizumab. The CDR3 nucleotides are TGTGCCAGCAGTCCGAGGACACGACGGCAGTACTTC. Protein product: CASSPRTRRQYF.